This passage covers 24 T cell receptor beta chains from one sample sequenced in a study of blood T cell repertoires in COVID-19. Using immunoSEQ multiplex PCR, the repertoire was profiled, and TCRdb retains in-frame clones only, with some absent. The sample consists of some 48,000 clones, roughly 86% of them appearing once. Sequencing was carried out using peripheral blood. The receptors were sampled from a man aged 45-65 years with active COVID-19.

The chain uses TRBV5-4 and TRBJ2-1; 8 nucleotides agree with TRBD2. Per the germline V gene, CDR1 is SGHNT and CDR2 is YYREEE (reference sequence). The CDR3 is 15 amino acids. With V trimmed by 0 bases and J by 3 bases, 2 bases remained unmatched. CDR3 sequence (DNA): TGTGCCAGCAGCTTGGGACTAGCGCTCTACAATGAGCAGTTCTTC. Translating it yields CASSLGLALYNEQFF.

This chain uses TRBV6-5 with TRBJ1-5; maybe TRBD1 (5 bases). Germline-derived CDR1 and CDR2 are MNHEY and SVGAGI. This CDR3 has 13 amino acids. Trimming took 6 bases from V and 3 from J, leaving 9 bases between them. The CDR3 is CASRGRDNQPQHF. CDR3 coding DNA: TGTGCCAGCAGGGGCAGGGACAATCAGCCCCAGCATTTT.

The rearrangement joins TRBV28 to TRBJ1-5; 9 bases match TRBD1. J lost 1 base, V lost 1 base, and 5 bases had no gene match. CDR3 length: 17 amino acids. CDR1 is MDHEN and CDR2 is SYDVKM in the germline V gene. The CDR3 bases are TGTGCCAGCAGTTTATATGGGACAGGGCACAGCAATCAGCCCCAGCATTTT. Its translation: CASSLYGTGHSNQPQHF. Together with reference TRBV28 and TRBJ1-5, the CDR3 gives the full variable domain: DVKVTQSSRYLVKRTGEKVFLECVQDMDHENMFWYRQDPGLGLRLIYFSYDVKMKEKGDIPEGYSVSREKKERFSLILESASTNQTSMYLCASSLYGTGHSNQPQHFGDGTRLSIL.

This chain connects TRBV7-9 to TRBJ1-2; D might be TRBD1 (6 bases). The CDR3 runs to 13 residues. Germline V gene sequence: CDR1 SEHNR, CDR2 FQNEAQ (reference sequence). Trimming stripped 6 bases from V and 3 bases from J, with 11 bases between. CDR3 coding DNA: TGTGCCAGCAGTCAAACAGGGCACTATGGCTACACCTTC. Residues: CASSQTGHYGYTF.

This chain links TRBV3-1 (or the pseudogene TRBV3-2) with TRBJ2-7; TRBD2 matches at 9 bases. Germline CDR1 is LGHDT and CDR2 is YNNKEL (reference sequence). V shed 1 base, J shed 2 bases, and the junction held 9 bases outside the gene matches. The CDR3 has 17 amino acids. The DNA for the CDR3 is TGTGCCAGCAGCCAAGTGAGTCTAGCGGGGATAACCTACGAGCAGTACTTC. Translation: CASSQVSLAGITYEQYF.

This rearrangement joins TRBV7-3 to TRBJ2-1; TRBD1 aligns across 7 bases. This CDR3 contains 13 residues. Trimming at V came to 6 bases and at J to 10 bases, leaving 9 bases not matched to a gene. Germline CDR1 is SGHTA and CDR2 is FQGTGA. In nucleotides, the CDR3 is TGTGCCAGCAGTCCACAGGGGTGGGGGGAGCAGTTCTTC. Protein: CASSPQGWGEQFF.

This chain links TRBV15 with TRBJ2-7; tentatively, D is TRBD2 (6 bases). The CDR3 is 17 residues long. The germline V gene has CDR1 LNHNV and CDR2 YYDKDF (reference sequence). The V end was cut by 0 bases, the J end by 5 bases, with 20 bases between. For the CDR3, the DNA is TGTGCCACCAGCAGAGATATCTCCCCGGGAGTAACCCACGAGCAGTACGTC. The encoded protein is CATSRDISPGVTHEQYV.

V gene TRBV27 combines with J gene TRBJ1-5, with D perhaps TRBD1 (5 bases). This CDR3 spans 14 amino acids. Germline-derived CDR1 and CDR2 are MNHEY and SMNVEV (reference sequence). V dropped 8 bases and J dropped 1 base, with 12 bases sitting between them. CDR3 residues: CASAPGGSNQPQHF. Written as DNA, the CDR3 is TGTGCCAGCGCCCCCGGGGGGAGCAATCAGCCCCAGCATTTT.

To note about this clone: This sample also contains other DNA sequences that code for the same CDR3. The chain combines TRBV7-9 with TRBJ2-7; D ambiguous. CDR3 length: 11 amino acids. V was cut by 3 bases and J by 4 bases, with 4 bases left in between. The germline CDR1 and CDR2 sequences are SEHNR and FQNEAQ (reference sequence). The CDR3 nucleotides read TGTGCCAGCAGCTTGACATACGAGCAGTACTTC. The encoded protein is CASSLTYEQYF.

The gene calls are TRBV6-1 and TRBJ1-1; D ambiguous. Trimming took 2 bases from V and 10 from J, leaving 17 bases between them. This CDR3 is 14 amino acids long. Germline CDR1 MNHNS, CDR2 SASEGT. The DNA for the CDR3 is TGTGCCAGCAGTGAACCGACTCCGCGGCGTGTAGCTTTCTTT. This encodes CASSEPTPRRVAFF.

This clone was observed a handful of times. The rearrangement uses TRBV2 and TRBJ2-7; the D gene is possibly TRBD1 (6 bases). The CDR3 is 14 residues long. V dropped 5 bases and J dropped 2 bases, with 13 bases sitting between them. Looked up from germline, CDR1 is SNHLY and CDR2 is FYNNEI. CDR3 in amino acids: CASSPTGTTYEQYV. For the CDR3, the DNA is TGTGCCAGCAGTCCCACCGGGACAACCTACGAGCAGTACGTC.

The V gene is TRBV6-2 or TRBV6-3, the J gene TRBJ1-1; D gene ambiguous. CDR3 length equals 13 residues. CDR1 is MNHEY and CDR2 is SVGEGT in the germline V gene. V gave up 3 bases and J gave up 1 base, with 6 bases separating them. CDR3 sequence reads: CASSYLANTEAFF. The CDR3 DNA sequence: TGTGCCAGCAGTTATTTGGCGAACACTGAAGCTTTCTTT.

This rearrangement joins TRBV19 to TRBJ1-2; 7 bases agree with TRBD1. Per the germline V gene, CDR1 is LNHDA and CDR2 is SQIVND (reference sequence). This CDR3 comprises 15 residues. With V trimmed by 5 bases and J by 8 bases, 14 bases remained unmatched. In DNA form, the CDR3 reads TGTGCCAGTAGTGTGACAGGGTTGATGGGTGACGGCTACACCTTC. This translates into CASSVTGLMGDGYTF.

The V call is TRBV6-6, the J call TRBJ1-5; D unclear. V gave up 3 bases and J gave up 5 bases, with 14 bases separating them. CDR1 is MNHNY, CDR2 SVGAGI, per germline (reference sequence). The CDR3 is 15 residues long. CDR3 residues: CASSYWAPEDQPQHF. CDR3 bases: TGTGCCAGCAGTTATTGGGCGCCGGAGGATCAGCCCCAGCATTTT.

This rearrangement joins TRBV3-1 (or the pseudogene TRBV3-2) to TRBJ2-2; D is perhaps TRBD2 (5 bases). CDR1 is LGHDT, CDR2 YNNKEL, per germline (reference sequence). The length of the CDR3 is 14 residues. Trimming shortened V by 0 bases and J by 7 bases, and 9 bases separated the two germline ends. This CDR3 is CASSQDPGIGELFF. The DNA of the CDR3 is TGTGCCAGCAGCCAAGATCCGGGAATCGGGGAGCTGTTTTTT.

The chain carries TRBV7-2 and TRBJ1-4; D remains unclear. Germline V lookup: CDR1 SGHTA, CDR2 FQGNSA. The V end lost 0 bases, the J end lost 7 bases, and 3 bases lay between the germline ends. The CDR3 covers 12 residues. The CDR3 sequence is CASSLASEKLFF. CDR3 in DNA: TGTGCCAGCAGCTTAGCGAGTGAAAAACTGTTTTTT.

V gene TRBV7-9 combines with J gene TRBJ2-2; TRBD1 aligns across 9 bases. Trimming removed 5 bases from V and 0 bases from J; junction bases left unmatched: 4. The CDR3 covers 16 residues. Germline CDR1 is SEHNR and CDR2 is FQNEAQ (reference sequence). This CDR3 reads CASSNRQGANTGELFF. The CDR3 DNA is TGTGCCAGCAGCAATCGACAGGGGGCGAACACCGGGGAGCTGTTTTTT.

The gene calls are TRBV5-6 and TRBJ1-6, with 7 bases aligning to TRBD1. V was clipped by 1 base and J by 10 bases; unmatched bases: 5. Germline CDR1 reads SGHDT; CDR2 reads YYEEEE. This CDR3 contains 14 residues. The CDR3 DNA reads as TGTGCCAGCAGCTTGAGACAGGGTCTCTCACCCCTCCACTTT. As protein: CASSLRQGLSPLHF.

This rearrangement joins TRBV9 to TRBJ1-2, with a tentative D call TRBD1 (5 bases). Looked up from germline, CDR1 is SGDLS and CDR2 is YYNGEE. CDR3 length: 13 residues. Trimming removed 0 bases from V and 4 bases from J, with 7 bases in between. CDR3 sequence: CASSVEGIYGYTF. The CDR3 coding sequence is TGTGCCAGCAGCGTAGAGGGGATCTATGGCTACACCTTC. Drawing the rest from reference TRBV9 and TRBJ1-2, the complete variable domain is DSGVTQTPKHLITATGQRVTLRCSPRSGDLSVYWYQQSLDQGLQFLIQYYNGEERAKGNILERFSAQQFPDLHSELNLSSLELGDSALYFCASSVEGIYGYTFGSGTRLTVV.

Here the CDR3 reads CASSVSLLARDTDTQYF. The CDR3 DNA follows: TGTGCCAGCAGTGTCTCCTTACTAGCTAGGGACACAGATACGCAGTATTTT. This chain connects TRBV2 to TRBJ2-3; D might be TRBD2 (6 bases). The CDR3 is 17 amino acids. The V and J ends lost 4 bases and 2 bases respectively, with 19 bases between them. The V gene's germline CDR1 is SNHLY and CDR2 FYNNEI. The variable domain in full, with the rest retrieved from reference TRBV2 and TRBJ2-3, is EPEVTQTPSHQVTQMGQEVILRCVPISNHLYFYWYRQILGQKVEFLVSFYNNEISEKSEIFDDQFSVERPDGSNFTLKIRSTKLEDSAMYFCASSVSLLARDTDTQYFGPGTRLTVL.

Here the CDR3 reads CASSGGYTGELFF. Here the CDR3 DNA reads TGTGCCAGTAGCGGGGGGTACACCGGGGAGCTGTTTTTT. This chain uses TRBV19 with TRBJ2-2; 7 bases fit TRBD2. The germline CDR1 and CDR2 sequences are LNHDA and SQIVND (reference sequence). Germline trimming cut 6 bases from V and 3 bases from J; bases unmatched to any gene: 1. This CDR3 comprises 13 residues.

The V and J genes are TRBV25-1 and TRBJ2-1; 8 nucleotides align to TRBD1. This CDR3 comprises 15 residues. Unmatched junction bases numbered 8, after V lost 2 bases and J lost 8 bases. From germline, CDR1 is MGHDK and CDR2 SYGVNS. Written as DNA, the CDR3 is TGTGCCAGCAGTGAAGGGCAGGGGGCCGGTCATGAGCAGTTCTTC. Its translation is CASSEGQGAGHEQFF.

The rearrangement joins TRBV21-1 to TRBJ2-7; TRBD1, the table's D call, was not compared with the DNA. TRBV21-1 is flagged as a pseudogene. The CDR3 is 17 amino acids. CDR3 DNA sequence: TGTGCCAGCCCCCCGGGACAGTCGCCCCTCTATCCCTACGAGCAGTACGTC. Protein sequence: CASPPGQSPLYPYEQYV.

The chain recombines TRBV10-3 with TRBJ2-1; 10 bases are a match to TRBD2. CDR1 is ENHRY, CDR2 SYGVKD, per germline. The CDR3 has 14 amino acids. With 6 bases clipped from V and 7 bases from J, the junction kept 6 bases outside the gene matches. The CDR3: CAIRLAGEGNEQFF. The CDR3, as DNA: TGTGCCATCAGGCTAGCGGGAGAGGGTAATGAGCAGTTCTTC.